This TCR beta chain was found in a study of blood T cell repertoires in COVID-19. The overall study: Nucleic acid was either cDNA or gDNA, and it came from T cells, B-cell-depleted T cells, or PBMCs.

Authors' methods: Cell counts per sample came from amplifying reference gene primers. The method was immunoSEQ multiplex PCR; TCRdb's version includes in-frame clones alone and lacks a portion of them. V and J calls and clone size are as listed in that table; D and trimming were resolved from the DNA. The sample holds about 270,000 clones, around nine tenths seen once. Germline CDR1 reads SGHRS; CDR2 reads YFSETQ. The CDR3 contains 16 residues. Trimming cost V 3 bases and J 0 bases; bases outside gene matches: 1. The source material was PBMCs or T cells enriched from blood (not recorded which). The clonotype was recovered from a woman between 18 and 29 years old who had recovered from COVID-19. The J gene is TRBJ2-6, the V gene TRBV5-1; TRBD1 matches at 9 bases. The CDR3 region is CASSSTGGSGANVLTF. The CDR3 DNA follows: TGCGCCAGCAGCTCGACAGGGGGCTCTGGGGCCAACGTCCTGACTTTC.